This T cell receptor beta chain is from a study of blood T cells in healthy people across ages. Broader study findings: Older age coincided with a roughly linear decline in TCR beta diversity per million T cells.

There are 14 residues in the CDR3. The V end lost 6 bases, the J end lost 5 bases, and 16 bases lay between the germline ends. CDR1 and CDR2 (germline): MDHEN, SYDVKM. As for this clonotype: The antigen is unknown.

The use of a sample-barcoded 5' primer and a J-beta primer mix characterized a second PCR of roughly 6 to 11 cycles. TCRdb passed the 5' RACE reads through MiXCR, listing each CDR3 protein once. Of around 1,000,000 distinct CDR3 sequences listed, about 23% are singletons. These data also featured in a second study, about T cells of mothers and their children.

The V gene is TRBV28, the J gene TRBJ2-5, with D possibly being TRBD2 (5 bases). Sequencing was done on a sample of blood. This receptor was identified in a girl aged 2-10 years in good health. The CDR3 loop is CASSTPGERETQYF. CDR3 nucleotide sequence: TGTGCCAGCAGCACCCCTGGGGAGAGGGAGACCCAGTACTTC.